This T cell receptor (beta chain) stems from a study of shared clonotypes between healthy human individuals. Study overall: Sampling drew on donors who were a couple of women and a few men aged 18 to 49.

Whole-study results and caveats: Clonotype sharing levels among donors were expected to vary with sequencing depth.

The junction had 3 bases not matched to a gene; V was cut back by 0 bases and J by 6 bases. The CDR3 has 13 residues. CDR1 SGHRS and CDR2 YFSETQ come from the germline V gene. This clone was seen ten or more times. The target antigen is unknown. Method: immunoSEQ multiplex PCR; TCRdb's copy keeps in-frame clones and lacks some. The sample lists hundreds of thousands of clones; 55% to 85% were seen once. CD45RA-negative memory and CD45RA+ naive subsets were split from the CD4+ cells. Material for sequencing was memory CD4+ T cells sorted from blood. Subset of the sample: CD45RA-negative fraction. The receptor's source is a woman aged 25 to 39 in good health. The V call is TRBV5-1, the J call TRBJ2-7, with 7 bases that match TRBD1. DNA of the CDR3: TGCGCCAGCAGCTTGGTGGGACAGTTCGAGCAGTACTTC. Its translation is CASSLVGQFEQYF.